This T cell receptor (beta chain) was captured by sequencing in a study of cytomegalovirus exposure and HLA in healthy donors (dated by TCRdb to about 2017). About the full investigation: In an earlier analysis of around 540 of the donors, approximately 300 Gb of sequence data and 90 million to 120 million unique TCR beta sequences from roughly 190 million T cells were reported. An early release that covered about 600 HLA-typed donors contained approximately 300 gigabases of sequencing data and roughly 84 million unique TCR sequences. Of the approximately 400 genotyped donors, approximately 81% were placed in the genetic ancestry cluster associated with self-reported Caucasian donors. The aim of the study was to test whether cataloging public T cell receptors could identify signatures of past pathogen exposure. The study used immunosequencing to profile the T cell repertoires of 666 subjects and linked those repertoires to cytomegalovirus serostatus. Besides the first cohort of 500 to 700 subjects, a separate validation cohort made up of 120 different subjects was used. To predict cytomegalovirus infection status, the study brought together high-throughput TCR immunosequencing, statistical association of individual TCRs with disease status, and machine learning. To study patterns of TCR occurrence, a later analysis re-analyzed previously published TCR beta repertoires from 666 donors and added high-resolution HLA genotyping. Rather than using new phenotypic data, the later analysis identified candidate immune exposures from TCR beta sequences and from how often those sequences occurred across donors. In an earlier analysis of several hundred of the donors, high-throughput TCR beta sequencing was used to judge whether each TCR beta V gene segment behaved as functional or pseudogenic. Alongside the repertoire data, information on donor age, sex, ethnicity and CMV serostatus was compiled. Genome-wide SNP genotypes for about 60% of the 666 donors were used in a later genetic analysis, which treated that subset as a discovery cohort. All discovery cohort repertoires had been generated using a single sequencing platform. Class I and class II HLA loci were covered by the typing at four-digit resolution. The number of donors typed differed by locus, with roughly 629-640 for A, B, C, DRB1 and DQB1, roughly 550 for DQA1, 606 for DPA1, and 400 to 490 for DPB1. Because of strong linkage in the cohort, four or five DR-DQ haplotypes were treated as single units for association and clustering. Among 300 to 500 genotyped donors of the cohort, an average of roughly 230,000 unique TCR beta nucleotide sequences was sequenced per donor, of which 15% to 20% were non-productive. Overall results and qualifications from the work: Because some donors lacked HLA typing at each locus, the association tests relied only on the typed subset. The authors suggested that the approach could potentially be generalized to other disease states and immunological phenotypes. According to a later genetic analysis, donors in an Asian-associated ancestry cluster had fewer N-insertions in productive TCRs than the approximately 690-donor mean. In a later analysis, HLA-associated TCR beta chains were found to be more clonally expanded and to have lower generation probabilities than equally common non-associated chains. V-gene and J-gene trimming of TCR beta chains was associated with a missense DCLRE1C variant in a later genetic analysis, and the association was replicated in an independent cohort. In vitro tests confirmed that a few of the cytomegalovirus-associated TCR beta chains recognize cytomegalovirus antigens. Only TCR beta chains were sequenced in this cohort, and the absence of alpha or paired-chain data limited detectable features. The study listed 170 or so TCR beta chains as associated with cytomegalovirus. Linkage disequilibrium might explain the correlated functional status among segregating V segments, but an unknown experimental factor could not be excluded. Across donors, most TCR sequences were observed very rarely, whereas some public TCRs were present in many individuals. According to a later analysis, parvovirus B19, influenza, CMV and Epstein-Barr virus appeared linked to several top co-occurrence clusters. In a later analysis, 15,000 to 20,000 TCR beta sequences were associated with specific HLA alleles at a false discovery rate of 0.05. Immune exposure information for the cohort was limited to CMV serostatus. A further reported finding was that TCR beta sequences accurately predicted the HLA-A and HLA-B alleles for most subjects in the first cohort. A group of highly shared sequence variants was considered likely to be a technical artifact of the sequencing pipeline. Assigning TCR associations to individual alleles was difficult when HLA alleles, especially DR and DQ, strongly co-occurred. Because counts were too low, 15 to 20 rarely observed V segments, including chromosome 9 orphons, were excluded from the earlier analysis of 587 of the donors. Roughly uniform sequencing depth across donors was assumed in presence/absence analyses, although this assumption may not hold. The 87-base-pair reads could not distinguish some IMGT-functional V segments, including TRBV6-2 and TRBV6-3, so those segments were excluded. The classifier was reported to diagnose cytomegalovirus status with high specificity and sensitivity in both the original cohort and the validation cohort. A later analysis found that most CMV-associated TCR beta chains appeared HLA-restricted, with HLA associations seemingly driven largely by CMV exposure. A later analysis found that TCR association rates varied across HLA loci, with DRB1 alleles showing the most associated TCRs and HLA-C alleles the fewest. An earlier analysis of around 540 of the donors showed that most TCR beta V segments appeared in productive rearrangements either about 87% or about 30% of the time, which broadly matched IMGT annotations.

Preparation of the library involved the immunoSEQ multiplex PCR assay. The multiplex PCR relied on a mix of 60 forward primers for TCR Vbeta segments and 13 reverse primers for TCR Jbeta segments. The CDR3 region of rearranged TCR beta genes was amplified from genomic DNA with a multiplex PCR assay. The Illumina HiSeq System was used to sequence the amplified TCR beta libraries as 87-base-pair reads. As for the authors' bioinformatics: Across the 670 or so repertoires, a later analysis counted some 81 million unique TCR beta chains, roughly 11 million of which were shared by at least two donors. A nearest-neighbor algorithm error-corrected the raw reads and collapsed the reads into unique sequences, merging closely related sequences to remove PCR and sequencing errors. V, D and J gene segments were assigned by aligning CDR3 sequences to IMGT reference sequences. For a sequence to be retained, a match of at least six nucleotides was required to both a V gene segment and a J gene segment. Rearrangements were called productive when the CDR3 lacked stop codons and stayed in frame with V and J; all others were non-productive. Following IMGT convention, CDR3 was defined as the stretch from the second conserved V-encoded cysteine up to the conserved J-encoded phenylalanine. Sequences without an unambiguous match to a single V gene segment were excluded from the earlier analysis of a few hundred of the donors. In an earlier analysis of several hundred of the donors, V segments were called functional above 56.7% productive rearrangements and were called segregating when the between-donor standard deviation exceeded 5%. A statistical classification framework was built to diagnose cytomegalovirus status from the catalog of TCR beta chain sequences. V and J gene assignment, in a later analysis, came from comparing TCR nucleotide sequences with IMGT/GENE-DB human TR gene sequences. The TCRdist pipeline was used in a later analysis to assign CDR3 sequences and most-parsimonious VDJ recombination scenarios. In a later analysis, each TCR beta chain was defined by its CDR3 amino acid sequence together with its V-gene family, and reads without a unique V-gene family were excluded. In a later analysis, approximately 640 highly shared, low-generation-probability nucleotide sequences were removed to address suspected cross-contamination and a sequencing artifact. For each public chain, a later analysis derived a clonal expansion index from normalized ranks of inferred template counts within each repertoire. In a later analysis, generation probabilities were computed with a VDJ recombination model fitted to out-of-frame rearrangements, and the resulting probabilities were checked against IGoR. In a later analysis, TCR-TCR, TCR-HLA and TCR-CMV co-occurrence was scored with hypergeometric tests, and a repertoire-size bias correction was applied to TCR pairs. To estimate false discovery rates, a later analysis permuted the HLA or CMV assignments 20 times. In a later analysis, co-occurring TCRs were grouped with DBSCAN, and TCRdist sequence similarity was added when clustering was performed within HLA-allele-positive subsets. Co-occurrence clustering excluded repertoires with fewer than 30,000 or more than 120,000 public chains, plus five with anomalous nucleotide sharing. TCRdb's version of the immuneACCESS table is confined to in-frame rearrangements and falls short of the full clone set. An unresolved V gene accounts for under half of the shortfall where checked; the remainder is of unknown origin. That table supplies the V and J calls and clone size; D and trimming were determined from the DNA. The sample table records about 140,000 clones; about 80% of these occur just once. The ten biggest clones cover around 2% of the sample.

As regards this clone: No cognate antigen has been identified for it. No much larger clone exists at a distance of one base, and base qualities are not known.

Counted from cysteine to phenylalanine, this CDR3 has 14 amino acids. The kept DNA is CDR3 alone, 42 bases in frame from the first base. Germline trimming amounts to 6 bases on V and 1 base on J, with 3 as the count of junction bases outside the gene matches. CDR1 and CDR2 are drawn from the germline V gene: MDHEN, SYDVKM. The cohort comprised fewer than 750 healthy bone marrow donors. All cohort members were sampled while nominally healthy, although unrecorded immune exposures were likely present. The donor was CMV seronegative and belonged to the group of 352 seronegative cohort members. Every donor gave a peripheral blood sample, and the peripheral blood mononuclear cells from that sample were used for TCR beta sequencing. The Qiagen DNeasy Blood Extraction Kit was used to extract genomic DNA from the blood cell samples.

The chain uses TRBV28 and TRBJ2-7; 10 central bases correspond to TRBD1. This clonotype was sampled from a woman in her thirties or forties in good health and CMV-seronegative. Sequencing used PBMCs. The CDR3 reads CASRTDRGSYEQYF. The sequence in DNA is TGTGCCAGCAGAACGGACAGGGGGTCCTACGAGCAGTACTTC.